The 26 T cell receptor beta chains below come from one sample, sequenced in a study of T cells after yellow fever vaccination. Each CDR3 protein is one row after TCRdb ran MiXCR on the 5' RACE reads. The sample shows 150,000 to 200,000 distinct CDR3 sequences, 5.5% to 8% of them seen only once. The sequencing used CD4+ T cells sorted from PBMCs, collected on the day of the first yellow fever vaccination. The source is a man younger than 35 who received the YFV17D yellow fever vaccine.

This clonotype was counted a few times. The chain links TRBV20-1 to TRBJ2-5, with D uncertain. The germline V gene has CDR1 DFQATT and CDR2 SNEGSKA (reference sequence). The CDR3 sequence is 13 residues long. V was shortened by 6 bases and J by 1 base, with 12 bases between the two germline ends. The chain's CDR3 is CSAMGWAQETQYF. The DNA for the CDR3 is TGCAGTGCCATGGGGTGGGCCCAAGAGACCCAGTACTTC.

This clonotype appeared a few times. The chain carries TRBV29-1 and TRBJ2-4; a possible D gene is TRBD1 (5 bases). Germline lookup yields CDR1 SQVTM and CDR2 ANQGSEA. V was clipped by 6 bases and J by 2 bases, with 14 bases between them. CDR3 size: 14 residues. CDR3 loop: CSVPPQGPKNIQYF. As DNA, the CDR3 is TGCAGCGTCCCCCCCCAGGGCCCCAAAAACATTCAGTACTTC.

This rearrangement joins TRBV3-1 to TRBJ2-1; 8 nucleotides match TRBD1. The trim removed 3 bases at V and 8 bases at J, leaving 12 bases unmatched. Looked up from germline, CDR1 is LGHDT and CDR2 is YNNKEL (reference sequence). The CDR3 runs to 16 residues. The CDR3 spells CASSQVADRDFDEQFF. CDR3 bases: TGTGCCAGCAGCCAGGTCGCGGACAGGGACTTCGATGAGCAGTTCTTC.

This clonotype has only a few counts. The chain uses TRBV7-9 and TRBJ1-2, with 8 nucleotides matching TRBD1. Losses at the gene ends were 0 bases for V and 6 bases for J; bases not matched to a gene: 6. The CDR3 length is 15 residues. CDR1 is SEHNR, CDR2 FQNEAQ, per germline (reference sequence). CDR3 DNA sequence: TGTGCCAGCAGCTTAGCGAGCGGACAGGGAGATGGCTACACCTTC. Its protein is CASSLASGQGDGYTF.

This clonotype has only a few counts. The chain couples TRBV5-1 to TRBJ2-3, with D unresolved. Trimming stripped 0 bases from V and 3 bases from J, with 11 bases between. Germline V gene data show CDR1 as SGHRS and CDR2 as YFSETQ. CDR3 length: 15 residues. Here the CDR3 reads CASSLGMDKTDTQYF. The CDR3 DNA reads TGCGCCAGCAGCTTGGGGATGGATAAGACAGATACGCAGTATTTT. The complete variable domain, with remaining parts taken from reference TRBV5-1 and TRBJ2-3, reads KAGVTQTPRYLIKTRGQQVTLSCSPISGHRSVSWYQQTPGQGLQFLFEYFSETQRNKGNFPGRFSGRQFSNSRSEMNVSTLELGDSALYLCASSLGMDKTDTQYFGPGTRLTVL.

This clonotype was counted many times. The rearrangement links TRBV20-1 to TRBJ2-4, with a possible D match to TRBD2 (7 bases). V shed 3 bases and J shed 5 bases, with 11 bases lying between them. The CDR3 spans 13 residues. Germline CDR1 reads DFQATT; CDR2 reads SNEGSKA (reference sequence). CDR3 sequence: CSARIGGENIQYF. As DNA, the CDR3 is TGCAGTGCTAGGATAGGGGGGGAAAACATTCAGTACTTC.

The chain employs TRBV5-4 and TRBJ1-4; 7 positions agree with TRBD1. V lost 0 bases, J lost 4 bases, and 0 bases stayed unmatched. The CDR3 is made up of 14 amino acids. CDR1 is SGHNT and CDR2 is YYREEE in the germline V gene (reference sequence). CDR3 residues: CASSLDRGNEKLFF. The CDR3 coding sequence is TGTGCCAGCAGCTTGGACAGGGGTAATGAAAAACTGTTTTTT.

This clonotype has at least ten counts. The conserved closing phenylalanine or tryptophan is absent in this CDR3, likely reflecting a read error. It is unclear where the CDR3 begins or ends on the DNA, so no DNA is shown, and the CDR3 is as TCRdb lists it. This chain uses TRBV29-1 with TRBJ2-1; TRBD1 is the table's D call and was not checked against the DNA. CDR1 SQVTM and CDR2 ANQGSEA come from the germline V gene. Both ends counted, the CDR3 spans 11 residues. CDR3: CSEGDSVRPSL.

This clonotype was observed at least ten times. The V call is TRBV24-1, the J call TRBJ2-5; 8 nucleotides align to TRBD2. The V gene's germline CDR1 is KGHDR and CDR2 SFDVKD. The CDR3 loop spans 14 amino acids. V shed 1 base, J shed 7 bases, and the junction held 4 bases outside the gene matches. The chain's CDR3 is CATSDLSGGGTQYF. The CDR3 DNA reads TGTGCCACCAGTGATTTAAGCGGGGGAGGGACCCAGTACTTC.

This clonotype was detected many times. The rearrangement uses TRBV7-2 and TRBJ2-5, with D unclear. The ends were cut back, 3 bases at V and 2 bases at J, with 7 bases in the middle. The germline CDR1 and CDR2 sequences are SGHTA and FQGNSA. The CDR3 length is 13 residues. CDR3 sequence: CASSLNLQETQYF. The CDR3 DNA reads TGTGCCAGCAGCTTGAATCTTCAAGAGACCCAGTACTTC.

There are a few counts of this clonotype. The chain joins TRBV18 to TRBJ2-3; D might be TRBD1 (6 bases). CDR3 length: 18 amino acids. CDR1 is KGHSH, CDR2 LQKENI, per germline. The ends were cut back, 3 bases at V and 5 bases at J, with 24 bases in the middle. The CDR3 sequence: CASSPVPLTGMHGDTQYF. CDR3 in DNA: TGTGCCAGCTCACCTGTGCCTTTGACAGGAATGCATGGAGATACGCAGTATTTT.

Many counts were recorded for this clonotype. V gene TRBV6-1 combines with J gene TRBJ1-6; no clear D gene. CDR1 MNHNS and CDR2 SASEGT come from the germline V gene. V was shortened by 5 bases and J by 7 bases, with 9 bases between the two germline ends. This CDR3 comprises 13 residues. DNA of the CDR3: TGTGCCAGCAGTCAACAAGAGAATTCACCCCTCCACTTT. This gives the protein CASSQQENSPLHF.

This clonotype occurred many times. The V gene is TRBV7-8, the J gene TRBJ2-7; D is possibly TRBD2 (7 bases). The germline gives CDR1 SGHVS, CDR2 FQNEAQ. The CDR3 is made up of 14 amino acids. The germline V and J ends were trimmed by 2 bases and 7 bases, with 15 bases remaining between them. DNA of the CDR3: TGTGCCAGCAGCTTAATGGGGGGGCGCTGGGAGCAGTACGTC. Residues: CASSLMGGRWEQYV.

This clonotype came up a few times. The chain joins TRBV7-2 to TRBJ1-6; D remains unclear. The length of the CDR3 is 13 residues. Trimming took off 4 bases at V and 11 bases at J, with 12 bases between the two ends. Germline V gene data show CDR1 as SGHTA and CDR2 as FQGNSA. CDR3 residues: CASSSPPATPLHF. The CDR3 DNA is TGTGCCAGCAGCTCCCCCCCGGCTACACCCCTCCACTTT.

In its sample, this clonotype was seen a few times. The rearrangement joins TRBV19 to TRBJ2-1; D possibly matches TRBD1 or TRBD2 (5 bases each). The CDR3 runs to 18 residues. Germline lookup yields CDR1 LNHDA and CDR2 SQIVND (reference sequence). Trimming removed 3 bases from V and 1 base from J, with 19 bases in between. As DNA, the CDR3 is TGTGCCAGTAGTATTAATGGCGCGTGGGACGGGTCCTACAATGAGCAGTTCTTC. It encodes CASSINGAWDGSYNEQFF.

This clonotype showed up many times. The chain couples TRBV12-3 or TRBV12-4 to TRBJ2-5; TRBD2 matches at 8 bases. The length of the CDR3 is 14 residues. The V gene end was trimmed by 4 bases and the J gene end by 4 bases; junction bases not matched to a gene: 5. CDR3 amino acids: CASSSRGGRETQYF. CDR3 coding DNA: TGTGCCAGCAGTTCCCGGGGGGGCCGAGAGACCCAGTACTTC.

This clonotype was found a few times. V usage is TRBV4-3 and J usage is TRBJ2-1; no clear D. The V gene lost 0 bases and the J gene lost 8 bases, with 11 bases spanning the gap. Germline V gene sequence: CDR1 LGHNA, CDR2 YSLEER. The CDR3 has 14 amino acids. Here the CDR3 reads CASSQDHEVDEQFF. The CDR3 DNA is TGCGCCAGCAGCCAAGACCACGAAGTGGATGAGCAGTTCTTC.

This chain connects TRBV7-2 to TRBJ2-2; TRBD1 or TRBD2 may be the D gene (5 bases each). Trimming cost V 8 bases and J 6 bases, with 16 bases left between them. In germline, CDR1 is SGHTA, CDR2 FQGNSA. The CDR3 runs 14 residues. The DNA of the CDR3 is TGTGCCAGCCGTTGGACACAAGCGGCCGGGGAGCTGTTTTTT. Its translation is CASRWTQAAGELFF.

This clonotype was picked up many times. Here the CDR3 reads CSGLPMPNTEAFF. In nucleotides, the CDR3 is TGCAGCGGTTTACCTATGCCGAACACTGAAGCTTTCTTT. The chain is built from TRBV29-1 and TRBJ1-1; D gene unclear. CDR1 and CDR2 from the germline V gene are SQVTM and ANQGSEA. Trimming removed 7 bases from V and 1 base from J, with 13 bases in between. The length of the CDR3 is 13 residues.

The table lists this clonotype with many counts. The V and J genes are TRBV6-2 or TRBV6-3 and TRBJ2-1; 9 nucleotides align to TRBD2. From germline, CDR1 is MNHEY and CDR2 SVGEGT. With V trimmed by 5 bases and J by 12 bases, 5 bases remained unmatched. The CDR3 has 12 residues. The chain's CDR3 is CASSRISGGQFF. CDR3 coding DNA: TGTGCCAGCAGTCGAATTAGCGGGGGGCAGTTCTTC.

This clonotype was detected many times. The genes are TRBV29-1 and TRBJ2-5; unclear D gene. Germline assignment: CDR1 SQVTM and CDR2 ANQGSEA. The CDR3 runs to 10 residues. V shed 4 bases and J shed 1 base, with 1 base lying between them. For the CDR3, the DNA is TGCAGCGTTGGCCAAGAGACCCAGTACTTC. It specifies CSVGQETQYF.

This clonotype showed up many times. The CDR3 here is CASSSGTGFSYEQYF. CDR3 coding DNA: TGCGCCAGCAGCTCCGGGACAGGGTTCTCCTACGAGCAGTACTTC. The chain links TRBV5-1 to TRBJ2-7; 9 bases map to TRBD1. J was trimmed by 0 bases and V by 3 bases; bases with no gene match: 4. This CDR3 comprises 15 residues. Germline V gives CDR1 SGHRS, CDR2 YFSETQ.

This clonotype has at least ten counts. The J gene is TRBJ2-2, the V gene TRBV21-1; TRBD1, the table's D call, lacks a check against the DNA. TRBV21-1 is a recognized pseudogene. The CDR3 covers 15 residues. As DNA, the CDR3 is TGTGCCAGTTTCTGGGACAGGGAGAACACCGGGGAGCTGTTTTTT. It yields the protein CASFWDRENTGELFF.

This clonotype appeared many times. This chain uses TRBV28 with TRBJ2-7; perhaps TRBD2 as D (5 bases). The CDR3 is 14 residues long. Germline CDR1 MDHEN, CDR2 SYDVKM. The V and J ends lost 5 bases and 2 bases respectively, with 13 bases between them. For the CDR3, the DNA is TGTGCCAGCAGTCGGACTTTCCCCACCTACGAGCAGTACGTC. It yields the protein CASSRTFPTYEQYV.

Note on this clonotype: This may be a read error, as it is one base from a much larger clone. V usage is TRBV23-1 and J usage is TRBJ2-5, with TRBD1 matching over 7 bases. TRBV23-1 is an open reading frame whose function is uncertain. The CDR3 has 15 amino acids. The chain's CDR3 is CAMVLVGRGQETQYF. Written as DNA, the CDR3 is TGCGCAATGGTCCTCGTTGGCAGGGGGCAAGAGACCCAGTACTTC.

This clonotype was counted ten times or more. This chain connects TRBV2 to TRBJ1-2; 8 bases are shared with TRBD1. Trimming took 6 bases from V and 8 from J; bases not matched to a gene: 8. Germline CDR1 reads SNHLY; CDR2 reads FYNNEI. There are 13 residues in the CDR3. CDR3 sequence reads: CASSVRTGTGYTF. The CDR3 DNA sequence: TGTGCCAGCAGCGTCCGGACAGGGACCGGCTACACCTTC. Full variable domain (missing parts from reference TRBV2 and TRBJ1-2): EPEVTQTPSHQVTQMGQEVILRCVPISNHLYFYWYRQILGQKVEFLVSFYNNEISEKSEIFDDQFSVERPDGSNFTLKIRSTKLEDSAMYFCASSVRTGTGYTFGSGTRLTVV.